This TCR beta chain was recorded in a study of blood T cell repertoires in COVID-19 (dated by TCRdb to 2019 to 2021). Describing the broader study: Samples covering the acute and convalescent phases of COVID-19 were provided by collaborators in the United States, Italy and Spain. The repertoires were released in a freely available public database meant as a resource for research on the immune response to SARS-CoV-2. The sample metadata nearly always contained a de-identified subject ID, COVID-19 status, age in years and sex. The material from the prospective study consisted of cDNA or gDNA derived from T cells, B-cell-depleted T cells, or PBMCs. Subjects who had been exposed to COVID-19, were actively infected with it, or had recovered from it provided the deeply sampled blood TCRbeta repertoires that made up the dataset. HLA class I and class II types, where available, came from metadata supplied by the sample provider rather than from assay-based typing. Samples came from the ongoing ImmuneRACE study (first 160 participants) plus 1,254 subjects from 6 global collaborators. Findings and caveats that apply to the study as a whole: How much clinical and demographic metadata was included differed by source and by participant, and the metadata was provided uncurated.

Whole blood was collected in K2EDTA tubes by collaborating institutions according to the institutions' own protocols. For TCRbeta analysis, collaborators shipped samples in one of three forms: frozen whole blood, isolated PBMCs, or DNA extracted from either of those sample types. CDR1 SNHLY and CDR2 FYNNEI were looked up in the germline V gene. From the cysteine through the phenylalanine, the CDR3 covers 15 amino acids. Of the read, only the CDR3 DNA is kept; its 45 bases are in frame from base 1. For this chain, trimming is 6 bases at the V end and 0 bases at the J end, and the number of junction bases without a gene match is 6. The immunoSEQ Assay, a bias-controlled multiplex PCR, was used to amplify TCRbeta CDR3 regions from genomic DNA. On the study's bioinformatics: Within the assay, amplification of reference gene primers was used to estimate how many nucleated cells each sample contained. To quantify the absolute abundance of each unique TCRbeta CDR3 rearrangement, sequence reads were collapsed and filtered. For each sample, productive Simpson clonality was calculated as the square root of Simpson's diversity index across productive rearrangements. Entries here come from immuneACCESS through TCRdb and include only in-frame sequences with V and J called. Some clones fail to appear in such tables; in the studies checked, an unresolved V gene covers under half of the shortfall, and the cause of the remainder is unknown. V, J and clone size derive from that table, while D and trimming were established from the DNA sequence. For this sample there are approximately 210,000 clones; 85% to 90% appear just once. The top ten hold 1.4% to 1.5% of the sample.

This clone was picked up one time. Its antigen is unknown. The record has no base qualities; no much larger clone is one base away. The receptor comes from a man between 18 and 35 years old with active or convalescent COVID-19. The sample taken for sequencing was peripheral blood. The V gene is TRBV2 and the J gene is TRBJ1-2, and 8 junction bases match TRBD1. In nucleotides, the sequence is TGTGCCAGCAGAGCCGGACAGGGCCCTAACTATGGCTACACCTTC. This sequence encodes CASRAGQGPNYGYTF.